The next 20 T cell receptor beta chains were all read from a single sample in a study of blood T cell repertoires in COVID-19. TCRdb's table, derived via immunoSEQ multiplex PCR, lists solely in-frame clones and lacks some. The repertoire holds a few hundred thousand clones, with approximately 80% as singletons. The sequenced material came from peripheral blood. The source of these receptors is a woman between 50 and 59 years old with active or convalescent COVID-19.

The CDR3 region is CASSQQRTEETQYF. DNA for the CDR3: TGTGCCAGCAGCCAACAAAGGACAGAAGAGACCCAGTACTTC. V and J are TRBV4-2 and TRBJ2-5, with a possible D match to TRBD1 (6 bases). The V end lost 2 bases, the J end lost 3 bases, and 10 bases lay between the germline ends. The CDR3 spans 14 residues. CDR1 is LGHNA and CDR2 is YNFKEQ in the germline V gene.

The gene calls are TRBV4-1 and TRBJ2-1, with D possibly matching TRBD1 (5 bases). This CDR3 has 14 amino acids. V was shortened by 1 base and J by 8 bases, with 12 bases between the two germline ends. CDR1 is MGHRA and CDR2 is YSYEKL in the germline V gene. Here the CDR3 DNA reads TGCGCCAGCAGCCAAGTGGCAGGGTTACATGAGCAGTTCTTC. Translating gives CASSQVAGLHEQFF.

The rearrangement links TRBV25-1 to TRBJ1-6, with D perhaps matching TRBD1 (5 bases). The CDR3 covers 13 residues. The germline V gene has CDR1 MGHDK and CDR2 SYGVNS. With 6 bases removed from V and 4 bases from J, the gap between germline ends came to 7 bases. The CDR3 protein is CASSRVYNSPLHF. In nucleotides, the CDR3 is TGTGCCAGCAGCAGGGTTTATAATTCACCCCTCCACTTT.

The V and J genes are TRBV11-2 and TRBJ1-6; the D gene is possibly TRBD1 (5 bases). Germline-derived CDR1 and CDR2 are SGHAT and FQNNGV. V shed 0 bases and J shed 6 bases, with 9 bases lying between them. The CDR3 runs 15 residues. CDR3 amino acids: CASSLEGESNSPLHF. DNA of the CDR3: TGTGCCAGCAGCTTAGAAGGGGAAAGTAATTCACCCCTCCACTTT.

V usage is TRBV4-1 and J usage is TRBJ2-7; no clear D gene. The CDR3 spans 14 residues. The germline CDR1 and CDR2 sequences are MGHRA and YSYEKL. Between the trimmed V and J ends, which lost 5 bases and 3 bases, there was a span of 14 bases. The CDR3 DNA follows: TGCGCCAGCAGCTTCCGGGTCTTTGACTACGAGCAGTACTTC. Protein product: CASSFRVFDYEQYF.

The V call is TRBV9, the J call TRBJ2-5, with TRBD2 identical over 9 bases. From germline, CDR1 is SGDLS and CDR2 YYNGEE. The CDR3 consists of 15 residues. The V gene end was trimmed by 5 bases and the J gene end by 4 bases; junction bases not matched to a gene: 9. CDR3 amino acids: CASSSASGMTETQYF. Written as DNA, the CDR3 is TGTGCCAGCAGTTCCGCTAGCGGGATGACAGAGACCCAGTACTTC.

The chain is built from TRBV6-5 and TRBJ2-1; TRBD2 agrees at 9 bases. The V and J ends lost 6 bases and 8 bases, in that order; junction bases with no gene match: 11. This CDR3 comprises 15 residues. Germline CDR1 and CDR2: MNHEY and SVGAGI. In nucleotides, the CDR3 is TGTGCCAGCAGGTTTAGCGGGAGCCTGGGGCATGAGCAGTTCTTC. Its translation is CASRFSGSLGHEQFF.

The chain carries TRBV3-1 (or the pseudogene TRBV3-2) and TRBJ1-2, with D unclear. Germline V lookup: CDR1 LGHDT, CDR2 YNNKEL (reference sequence). The ends were cut back, 1 base at V and 6 bases at J, with 9 bases in the middle. The CDR3 totals 13 residues. For the CDR3, the DNA is TGTGCCAGCAGCCAAGTCTTAACAGATGGCTACACCTTC. Protein product: CASSQVLTDGYTF.

This clone came up once. The same CDR3 arises from other DNA sequences in this sample as well. This sequence joins TRBV7-2 and TRBJ2-2; the D gene is possibly TRBD2 (5 bases). From germline, CDR1 is SGHTA and CDR2 FQGNSA. There are 12 residues in the CDR3. The V end lost 6 bases, the J end lost 5 bases, and 7 bases lay between the germline ends. Here the CDR3 DNA reads TGTGCCAGCAGTAGCGATACCGGGGAGCTGTTTTTT. This sequence encodes CASSSDTGELFF. Looking up the rest from reference TRBV7-2 and TRBJ2-2 gives the full variable domain: GAGVSQSPSNKVTEKGKDVELRCDPISGHTALYWYRQSLGQGLEFLIYFQGNSAPDKSGLPSDRFSAERTGGSVSTLTIQRTQQEDSAVYLCASSSDTGELFFGEGSRLTVL.

This clone was observed once. The V call is TRBV28, the J call TRBJ1-1; 8 bases match TRBD1. This CDR3 spans 14 amino acids. Germline CDR1 is MDHEN and CDR2 is SYDVKM. The V and J ends lost 4 bases and 1 base, in that order; junction bases with no gene match: 2. The CDR3 bases are TGTGCCAGCAGTTCCGGGACAGGGAACACTGAAGCTTTCTTT. It is translated as CASSSGTGNTEAFF.

This clone has a single count. The chain is built from TRBV7-9 and TRBJ2-5; 9 nucleotides match TRBD2. The V and J ends lost 6 bases and 2 bases, in that order; junction bases with no gene match: 7. Germline CDR1 SEHNR, CDR2 FQNEAQ (reference sequence). CDR3 size: 15 residues. As DNA, the CDR3 is TGTGCCAGCAGGAGGGGCGGGAGGGATCAAGAGACCCAGTACTTC. Translation: CASRRGGRDQETQYF.

On this clone: Other DNA sequences in the same sample also yield this CDR3. The chain combines TRBV18 with TRBJ1-2, with TRBD1 matching over 8 bases. Germline V gene lookup returns CDR1 KGHSH and CDR2 LQKENI. CDR3 length: 13 residues. Trimming took 1 base from V and 8 from J; bases not matched to a gene: 3. The CDR3 DNA reads TGTGCCAGCTCACCACGGACAGGGTACGGCTACACCTTC. Protein product: CASSPRTGYGYTF.

V is TRBV7-6 and J is TRBJ2-1; D may be TRBD2 (5 bases). CDR3 length: 19 amino acids. V was trimmed by 5 bases and J by 3 bases, leaving 26 bases between them. Germline CDR1 reads SGHVS; CDR2 reads FNYEAQ. The CDR3 sequence is CASSARPQTIRGVYNEQFF. The CDR3 DNA sequence: TGTGCCAGCAGCGCCCGGCCCCAGACCATCCGGGGAGTCTACAATGAGCAGTTCTTC.

The V gene is TRBV11-2, the J gene TRBJ1-1; D uncertain. V shed 1 base and J shed 1 base, with 10 bases lying between them. CDR3 length: 15 residues. Germline V gene sequence: CDR1 SGHAT, CDR2 FQNNGV. This chain's CDR3 is CASSLGAVANTEAFF. CDR3 coding DNA: TGTGCCAGCAGCTTAGGGGCTGTTGCGAACACTGAAGCTTTCTTT.

The CDR3 here is CASSWGTGTTNEQFF. In DNA form, the CDR3 reads TGTGCCAGCAGCTGGGGGACCGGGACTACCAATGAGCAGTTCTTC. The V gene is TRBV5-5, the J gene TRBJ2-1, with 7 bases lining up with TRBD2. V lost 3 bases and J lost 6; bases outside the gene matches: 9. This CDR3 region has 15 residues. Germline V gene lookup returns CDR1 SGHKS and CDR2 YYEKEE (reference sequence).

The chain recombines TRBV2 with TRBJ2-7; 8 positions match TRBD2. V shed 5 bases and J 2 bases; nucleotides not matched to a gene: 5. Germline CDR1 is SNHLY and CDR2 is FYNNEI. The CDR3 length is 14 residues. The CDR3 DNA reads TGTGCCAGCAGTACCGGGGGGGGAACCTACGAGCAGTACTTC. Amino acid sequence: CASSTGGGTYEQYF.

The chain employs TRBV10-2 and TRBJ1-1, with 8 bases identical to TRBD1. This CDR3 is 14 amino acids long. CDR1 WSHSY and CDR2 SAAADI come from the germline V gene. J gave up 4 bases and V 1 base, and 2 bases lay outside the gene matches. The CDR3 sequence: CASSELTGVTEAFF. The CDR3 nucleotides are TGCGCCAGCAGTGAGTTGACAGGGGTCACTGAAGCTTTCTTT.

The rearrangement joins TRBV12-5 to TRBJ1-2; TRBD1 aligns across 8 bases. CDR3 size: 15 residues. Germline-derived CDR1 and CDR2 are LGHNT and FRNRAP. J gave up 7 bases and V 1 base, and 8 bases lay outside the gene matches. The CDR3 DNA reads TGTGCTAGTGGTTTGGAGGCAGGGGGCCCAGGTGGCTACACCTTC. Its translation is CASGLEAGGPGGYTF.

J is TRBJ2-3 and V is TRBV4-1; D unclear. Germline V gene lookup returns CDR1 MGHRA and CDR2 YSYEKL. This CDR3 region has 14 residues. V gave up 1 base and J gave up 4 bases, with 9 bases separating them. CDR3 protein: CASSQVSGSDTQYF. DNA for the CDR3: TGCGCCAGCAGCCAAGTTTCGGGTTCAGATACGCAGTATTTT.

The chain couples TRBV6-1 to TRBJ2-1, with D possibly matching TRBD2 (5 bases). The CDR3 contains 15 residues. Germline-derived CDR1 and CDR2 are MNHNS and SASEGT. Between the trimmed V and J ends, which lost 3 bases and 0 bases, there was a span of 9 bases. DNA for the CDR3: TGTGCCAGCAGTGAGGACTTGAGCTCCTACAATGAGCAGTTCTTC. Residues: CASSEDLSSYNEQFF.